The 15 T cell receptor beta chains below all came from one sample that was sequenced in a study of blood T cell repertoires in COVID-19. Libraries were prepared by immunoSEQ multiplex PCR; TCRdb keeps only in-frame clonotypes and omits some of them. The sample records roughly 75,000 clones, about nine tenths being singletons. Sequencing used peripheral blood. The receptor set was obtained from an elderly man in a cohort sampled during active COVID-19.

This clone was counted a single time. The DNA of the CDR3 is TGTGCCAGCAGTTACTCTCTACAGGGGGCAACGCAGTATTTT. Amino acids: CASSYSLQGATQYF. This sequence joins TRBV6-2 or TRBV6-3 and TRBJ2-3, with TRBD1 matching over 9 bases. Per germline, CDR1 MNHEY and CDR2 SVGEGT. Trimming cost V 0 bases and J 9 bases; bases outside gene matches: 4. This CDR3 has 14 residues.

The chain carries TRBV5-6 and TRBJ1-2; maybe TRBD1 (5 bases). V was clipped by 3 bases and J by 2 bases, with 8 bases between them. Germline CDR1 reads SGHDT; CDR2 reads YYEEEE. The CDR3 sequence is 13 residues long. In DNA, the CDR3 is TGTGCCAGCAGCTCCGCAGGGAACTATGGCTACACCTTC. Its translation is CASSSAGNYGYTF.

The rearrangement links TRBV4-1 to TRBJ1-6; 8 bases agree with TRBD1. With V trimmed by 4 bases and J by 7 bases, 9 bases remained unmatched. The CDR3 runs 16 residues. Germline CDR1 and CDR2: MGHRA and YSYEKL. CDR3 protein: CASSPSDREVNSPLHF. In DNA form, the CDR3 reads TGCGCCAGCAGCCCTTCGGACAGGGAGGTCAATTCACCCCTCCACTTT.

The rearrangement joins TRBV29-1 to TRBJ1-1, with TRBD1 as a possible D gene (6 bases). The CDR3 covers 12 residues. Deletions cut 4 bases from V and 4 bases from J, with 10 bases between. The germline CDR1 and CDR2 sequences are SQVTM and ANQGSEA. DNA of the CDR3: TGCAGCGTTGCTGTGGGGGCCACTGAAGCTTTCTTT. Translating gives CSVAVGATEAFF. The variable domain in full, with the rest retrieved from reference TRBV29-1 and TRBJ1-1, is SAVISQKPSRDICQRGTSLTIQCQVDSQVTMMFWYRQQPGQSLTLIATANQGSEATYESGFVIDKFPISRPNLTFSTLTVSNMSPEDSSIYLCSVAVGATEAFFGQGTRLTVV.

The chain is built from TRBV19 and TRBJ2-7, with 12 positions matching TRBD2. This CDR3 is 15 amino acids long. Losses at the gene ends were 4 bases for V and 5 bases for J; bases not matched to a gene: 6. Germline V gene sequence: CDR1 LNHDA, CDR2 SQIVND (reference sequence). The CDR3 coding sequence is TGTGCCAGTAGTACCAGGACTAGCGGGGTACACGAGCAGTACTTC. Its translation is CASSTRTSGVHEQYF.

The chain has TRBV4-2 and TRBJ2-3; 12 positions match TRBD2. CDR1 and CDR2 (germline): LGHNA, YNFKEQ. This CDR3 contains 16 residues. Unmatched junction bases numbered 4, after V lost 4 bases and J lost 2 bases. The CDR3 region is CASSLWTSGNTDTQYF. The DNA for the CDR3 is TGTGCCAGCAGCCTATGGACTAGCGGGAACACAGATACGCAGTATTTT.

The chain is built from TRBV15 and TRBJ2-7; D possibly corresponds to TRBD1 (5 bases). The CDR3 has 14 residues. Trimming stripped 3 bases from V and 2 bases from J, with 11 bases between. CDR1 is LNHNV and CDR2 is YYDKDF in the germline V gene (reference sequence). CDR3 DNA: TGTGCCACCAGCAGGGCATCAGGGACCTACGAGCAGTACTTC. Protein: CATSRASGTYEQYF.

This clone was counted between two and nine times. This chain uses TRBV20-1 with TRBJ1-2; D might be TRBD1 (5 bases). CDR1 and CDR2 from the germline V gene are DFQATT and SNEGSKA (reference sequence). The length of the CDR3 is 11 residues. The ends were cut back, 5 bases at V and 7 bases at J, with 11 bases in the middle. The CDR3 spells CSADPTGGYTF. For the CDR3, the DNA is TGCAGTGCTGACCCAACAGGTGGCTACACCTTC.

The CDR3 DNA follows: TGTGCCAGCAGCCCTTCAGGGGATCAGCCCCAGCATTTT. This translates into CASSPSGDQPQHF. The J gene is TRBJ1-5, the V gene TRBV11-2, with D possibly TRBD1 on 6 matching bases. The CDR3 sequence is 13 residues long. Trimming took off 5 bases at V and 5 bases at J, with 10 bases between the two ends. Germline V gives CDR1 SGHAT, CDR2 FQNNGV.

V usage is TRBV25-1 and J usage is TRBJ1-3; unclear D gene. V was shortened by 7 bases and J by 0 bases, with 10 bases between the two germline ends. The CDR3 covers 14 residues. The germline V gene encodes CDR1 MGHDK and CDR2 SYGVNS. As DNA, the CDR3 is TGTGCCAGCAACTCCGCGCTCTCTGGAAACACCATATATTTT. It yields the protein CASNSALSGNTIYF.

The chain employs TRBV6-2 or TRBV6-3 and TRBJ1-3; 7 bases map to TRBD1. J gave up 2 bases and V 5 bases, and 6 bases lay outside the gene matches. The CDR3 is made up of 15 amino acids. Germline V CDR1 and CDR2: MNHEY, SVGEGT. This chain's CDR3 is CASSQYRGTGNTIYF. CDR3 bases: TGTGCCAGCAGTCAATACAGGGGAACTGGAAACACCATATATTTT.

This chain connects TRBV25-1 to TRBJ2-3; TRBD1 agrees at 7 bases. This CDR3 spans 18 amino acids. V shed 4 bases and J 2 bases; nucleotides not matched to a gene: 15. CDR1 MGHDK and CDR2 SYGVNS come from the germline V gene. The CDR3 reads CASSAIKGALIDTDTQYF. The CDR3 DNA reads as TGTGCCAGCAGTGCTATAAAGGGGGCGCTTATTGACACAGATACGCAGTATTTT.

The genes are TRBV20-1 and TRBJ1-5; D is unclear. Germline loops: CDR1 DFQATT, CDR2 SNEGSKA (reference sequence). With 3 bases removed from V and 2 bases from J, the gap between germline ends came to 11 bases. The CDR3 contains 14 residues. CDR3 loop: CSASRGLGNQPQHF. CDR3 bases: TGCAGTGCTAGTCGGGGTCTCGGCAATCAGCCCCAGCATTTT.

The chain joins TRBV18 to TRBJ1-2; D is uncertain. Trimming removed 5 bases from V and 2 bases from J, with 9 bases in between. The CDR3 extends over 13 amino acids. Per the germline V gene, CDR1 is KGHSH and CDR2 is LQKENI. The CDR3 region is CASSAGANYGYTF. The CDR3 region has the DNA TGTGCCAGCTCAGCGGGAGCCAACTATGGCTACACCTTC.

This clone came up a few times. The chain employs TRBV19 and TRBJ1-5; D unresolved. Germline CDR1 LNHDA, CDR2 SQIVND (reference sequence). There are 15 residues in the CDR3. V was shortened by 7 bases and J by 2 bases, with 15 bases between the two germline ends. The DNA of the CDR3 is TGTGCCAGTAAGTTTGCACAGTTGGGCAATCAGCCCCAGCATTTT. Its translation is CASKFAQLGNQPQHF.